Listed below are T cell receptor beta chains from one sample, sequenced in a study of cytomegalovirus exposure and HLA in healthy donors. Profiled with immunoSEQ multiplex PCR; TCRdb holds only in-frame clones, not every one. In all, the sample yields around 190,000 clones. Sequencing was performed on PBMCs. These receptors all come from a woman in her 30s in good health and CMV-seropositive. CDR3s include the opening cysteine and the closing phenylalanine or tryptophan. D genes are given only for firm matches.

J: TRBJ1-5
length: 15
D: -
V: TRBV2
DNA: TGTGCCAGCTCAGAACGGGAGTATAGCAATCAGCCCCAGCATTTT
CDR3: CASSEREYSNQPQHF

J: TRBJ2-7
length: 18
D: TRBD2
V: TRBV18
DNA: TGTGCCAGCTCACCAGCCCCTGGACTAGCGGGGAGCTCCTACGAGCAGTACTTC
CDR3: CASSPAPGLAGSSYEQYF

J: TRBJ1-4
length: 16
D: -
V: TRBV7-8
DNA: TGTGCCAGCAGACAAGATACAGGGATCACTAATGAAAAACTGTTTTTT
CDR3: CASRQDTGITNEKLFF

J: TRBJ1-2
length: 15
D: TRBD1
V: TRBV2
DNA: TGTGCCAGCAGTGGACGGACAGGGGGCTTAGGTGGCTACACCTTC
CDR3: CASSGRTGGLGGYTF

J: TRBJ2-7
length: 14
D: -
V: TRBV5-5
DNA: TGTGCCAGCAGCTTGCTAGCGAGTTCCTACGAGCAGTACTTC
CDR3: CASSLLASSYEQYF

J: TRBJ2-2
length: 16
D: TRBD2
V: TRBV5-1
DNA: TGCGCCAGCAGCTTGGTTAGCGGGAGGACTCGCGGGGAGCTGTTTTTT
CDR3: CASSLVSGRTRGELFF

J: TRBJ2-7
length: 15
D: -
V: TRBV18
DNA: TGTGCCAGCTCACCGGGGCCAGTAAGGGTCTACGAGCAGTACTTC
CDR3: CASSPGPVRVYEQYF

J: TRBJ2-3
length: 15
D: TRBD2
V: TRBV4-1
DNA: TGCGCCAGCAGCCGGACTAGCGGGATAACAGATACGCAGTATTTT
CDR3: CASSRTSGITDTQYF

J: TRBJ1-4
length: 15
D: -
V: TRBV7-2
DNA: TGTGCCAGCAGCTTAGTCCCAGGACAAACCGAAAAACTGTTTTTT
CDR3: CASSLVPGQTEKLFF

J: TRBJ2-7
length: 13
D: -
V: TRBV28
DNA: TGTGCCAGCAGTCCTCGGGGGGCATACGAGCAGCACTTC
CDR3: CASSPRGAYEQHF

J: TRBJ2-5
length: 14
D: -
V: TRBV11-3
DNA: TGTGCCAGCAGCCGACAACGGGGGCAAGAGACCCAGTACTTC
CDR3: CASSRQRGQETQYF

J: TRBJ2-2
length: 11
D: -
V: TRBV6-5
DNA: TGTGCCAGCAACGGTGCCGGGGAGCTGTTTTTT
CDR3: CASNGAGELFF

J: TRBJ2-2
length: 16
D: -
V: TRBV4-2
DNA: TGTGCCAGCAGCCAATTCCTAGGTGTAGGATCCGGGGAGCTGTTTTTT
CDR3: CASSQFLGVGSGELFF

J: TRBJ2-7
length: 14
D: -
V: TRBV6-6
DNA: TGTGCCAGCAGCGCGCCGGAGAGATCCTACGAGCAGTACTTC
CDR3: CASSAPERSYEQYF

J: TRBJ1-1
length: 15
D: TRBD1
V: TRBV5-5
DNA: TGTGCCAGCAGCCCAGACAGGGGTAAGGACACTGAAGCTTTCTTT
CDR3: CASSPDRGKDTEAFF

J: TRBJ2-1
length: 14
D: -
V: TRBV11-2
DNA: TGTGCCAGTGGCCCGGACAGTGTCGCCCATGAGCAGTTCTTC
CDR3: CASGPDSVAHEQFF

J: TRBJ2-5
length: 15
D: -
V: TRBV7-2
DNA: TGTGCCAGCAGCTTAGTTTCCGGCGGAATGGTACCCCAGTACTTC
CDR3: CASSLVSGGMVPQYF